The following is a TCR beta chain sequence with its context. The same CDR3 can be traced to other DNA sequences in this sample. The data originate from a study of OX40 agonist ivuxolimab in advanced cancers. The data were produced by immunoSEQ multiplex PCR, yet TCRdb's version contains in-frame clones alone and is incomplete. Among tens of thousands of clones listed, roughly 82% were seen once. Germline CDR1 reads SNHLY; CDR2 reads FYNNEI. Trimming removed 4 bases at V and 0 bases at J, with 2 bases between. This CDR3 spans 12 amino acids. The chain couples TRBV2 to TRBJ2-3; D remains unclear. The input for sequencing was CD4+ or CD8+ T cells sorted from blood, taken in a trial of the OX40 agonist ivuxolimab. This sequence was found in an adult with an advanced solid tumor such as melanoma, head and neck, liver or kidney cancer. In DNA form, the CDR3 reads TGTGCCAGCAGTGTTAGCACAGATACGCAGTATTTT. This sequence encodes CASSVSTDTQYF.